What follows is one T cell receptor beta chain and its context. The antigen is undetermined. This sample was taken from a study of T cell responses to AZD1222 COVID-19 vaccine. Study results and limitations: The donor cohort was predominantly white British with a female majority, and clonal diversity may have been underestimated. Regions 160-218 and 743-854 held dominance among vaccine-associated CD4 TCRs, which spanned spike.

Assay: immunoSEQ multiplex PCR; the TCRdb copy retains only in-frame clones and omits some. The sample comprises some 120,000 clones, 75% to 90% of which are singletons, and 4.4% rests with the top ten. V lost 8 bases, J lost 7 bases, and 15 bases lay in between. The CDR3 loop spans 12 amino acids. The gene calls are TRBV12-3 or TRBV12-4 and TRBJ2-7; D tentatively reads TRBD1 or TRBD2 (5 bases each). Sequencing was performed on peripheral blood, taken 28 days after the second AZD1222 dose. This receptor was obtained from an adult who received the AZD1222 COVID-19 vaccine. The CDR3 loop is CASGFRDREQYF. Written as DNA, the CDR3 is TGTGCCAGCGGCTTTAGGGACCGGGAGCAGTACTTC.